These T cell receptor beta chains were read from a single sample in a study of cytomegalovirus exposure and HLA in healthy donors. Method: immunoSEQ multiplex PCR; TCRdb's copy keeps in-frame clones and lacks some. The sample carries about 200,000 clones, roughly four fifths recorded once. Sequenced material: PBMCs. These TCRs come from a woman in her 40s in good health and CMV-seronegative. CDR3s leave out the opening cysteine and the closing phenylalanine or tryptophan.

j_call: TRBJ2-2; v_call: TRBV15; cdr3_aa: ATSRRGGTGELF
j_call: TRBJ2-5; v_call: TRBV6-5; cdr3_aa: ASTPGGVREQY
j_call: TRBJ1-2; v_call: TRBV7-9; cdr3_aa: ASSNQAGGGYYGYT
j_call: TRBJ2-7; v_call: TRBV2; cdr3_aa: ASSEAVREGISHEQY
j_call: TRBJ1-1; v_call: TRBV6-5; cdr3_aa: ASSYLGGRTEAF
j_call: TRBJ2-1; v_call: TRBV9; cdr3_aa: ASSPFGTSSYNEQF
j_call: TRBJ1-2; v_call: TRBV5-1; cdr3_aa: ASSPGQTDGYT
j_call: TRBJ2-1; v_call: TRBV11-2; cdr3_aa: ASSPPGLAAYNEQF
j_call: TRBJ2-7; v_call: TRBV28; cdr3_aa: ASSLAGPYEQY
j_call: TRBJ2-3; v_call: TRBV7-3; cdr3_aa: ASRQTPNKVDTQY
j_call: TRBJ1-5; v_call: TRBV2; cdr3_aa: ASSDQGASNQPQH
j_call: TRBJ2-7; v_call: TRBV11-1; cdr3_aa: ASSSSGGQQY
j_call: TRBJ2-5; v_call: TRBV11-1; cdr3_aa: ASSLVTQTQY
j_call: TRBJ1-5; v_call: TRBV2; cdr3_aa: ASSEAQGDQPQH
j_call: TRBJ1-3; v_call: TRBV4-1; cdr3_aa: ASSQGRGYSGNTIY
j_call: TRBJ2-5; v_call: TRBV5-1; cdr3_aa: ASSSGLAVETQY
j_call: TRBJ1-5; v_call: TRBV19; cdr3_aa: ASSPQVNQPQH